This T cell receptor beta chain derives from a study of blood T cell repertoires in COVID-19. In the study overall: Acute-phase and convalescent COVID-19 samples originated in the United States, Italy and Spain. In each case, the material was cDNA or gDNA derived from T cells, B-cell-depleted T cells, or PBMCs.

Trimming cost V 7 bases and J 8 bases; bases outside gene matches: 7. The CDR3 contains 15 residues. Germline V gene lookup returns CDR1 MNHEY and CDR2 SVGAGI. The method was immunoSEQ multiplex PCR; TCRdb's version includes in-frame clones alone and lacks a portion of them. The sample comprises 200,000 to 250,000 clones, around 87% of which are singletons, and 7.1% rests with the top ten. The rearrangement joins TRBV6-5 to TRBJ1-6; 11 positions agree with TRBD1. The sample taken for sequencing was peripheral blood. The sequence was collected from a woman aged 70 to 79 with active or convalescent COVID-19. The CDR3 sequence: CASTRGQGGHSPLHF. CDR3 DNA sequence: TGTGCCAGCACGAGGGGACAGGGGGGACATTCACCCCTCCACTTT.